This entry features one TCR beta chain sequence. No antigen is known for it. The CDR3 is 15 amino acids. V was cut by 0 bases and J by 0 bases, with 8 bases left in between. Germline V gene data show CDR1 as SGHDN and CDR2 as FVKESK. The assay was immunoSEQ multiplex PCR, and TCRdb's table has in-frame clones only and misses some. The table has around 15,000 clones, under 90% seen once. This sample stems from a study of PD-1 blockade in mismatch repair-deficient tumors. Time point denoted: roughly ten-day in vitro stimulation with candidate neoantigen peptide 5. TCRs were sequenced from a few patients responding to pembrolizumab. Seven ELISpot-reactive neoantigen peptides each drove an approximately 10-day in vitro stimulation.

This receptor was obtained from an adult with mismatch repair-deficient cancer. The sample consisted of cells cultured in vitro, taken from a patient treated with pembrolizumab. The chain joins TRBV14 to TRBJ1-1; D call uncertain. The CDR3 region is CASSQDLLMNTEAFF. CDR3 coding DNA: TGTGCCAGCAGCCAAGATCTGCTAATGAACACTGAAGCTTTCTTT.